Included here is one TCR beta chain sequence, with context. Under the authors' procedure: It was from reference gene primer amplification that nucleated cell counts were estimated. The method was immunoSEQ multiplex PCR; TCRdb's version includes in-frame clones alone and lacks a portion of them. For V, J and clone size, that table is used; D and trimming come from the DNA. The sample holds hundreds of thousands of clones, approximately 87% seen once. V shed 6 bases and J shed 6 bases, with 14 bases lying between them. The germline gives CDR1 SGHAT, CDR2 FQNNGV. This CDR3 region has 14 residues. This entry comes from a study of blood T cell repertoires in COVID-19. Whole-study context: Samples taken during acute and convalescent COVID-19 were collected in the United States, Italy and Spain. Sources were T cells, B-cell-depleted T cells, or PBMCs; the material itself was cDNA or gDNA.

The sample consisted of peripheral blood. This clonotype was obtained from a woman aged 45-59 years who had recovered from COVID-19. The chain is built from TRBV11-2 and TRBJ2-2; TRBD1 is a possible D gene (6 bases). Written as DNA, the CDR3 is TGTGCCAGCAGTCTTAAGGGGGTCTCCGGGGAGCTGTTTTTT. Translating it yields CASSLKGVSGELFF.